The 29 T cell receptor beta chains reported below all come from one sample, sequenced in a study of T-cell reconstitution after alpha-beta-depleted transplantation in children. A library of TCRbeta sequences, prepared with unique molecular identifiers, was generated. TCRdb re-derived calls from the PCR reads in MiXCR, one entry per CDR3 protein. The sample has approximately 200,000 distinct CDR3 sequences, about 14% seen once. Sequences were derived from PBMCs from the stem cell graft donor, sampled from the stem cell graft. The receptors stem from a human donor who donated a stem cell graft to a child with acute lymphoblastic leukemia.

The rearrangement links TRBV19 to TRBJ1-1; possibly TRBD1 for D (5 bases). The germline CDR1 and CDR2 sequences are LNHDA and SQIVND (reference sequence). V shed 3 bases and J shed 1 base, with 27 bases lying between them. This CDR3 spans 20 amino acids. CDR3 bases: TGTGCCAGTAGTATGGGGTCCAGGGTTACTTTGGCCGAGGCGAACACTGAAGCTTTCTTT. Protein sequence: CASSMGSRVTLAEANTEAFF.

The table lists this clonotype with many counts. This chain links TRBV5-1 with TRBJ1-1; TRBD1 matches at 7 bases. Unmatched junction bases numbered 4, after V lost 4 bases and J lost 1 base. Germline lookup yields CDR1 SGHRS and CDR2 YFSETQ. CDR3 length: 14 residues. In DNA, the CDR3 is TGCGCCAGCAGCCCGGGACAGTCGAACACTGAAGCTTTCTTT. Translated: CASSPGQSNTEAFF.

In this sample, this clonotype turned up many times. J is TRBJ2-7 and V is TRBV6-5, with 7 bases that match TRBD1. V shed 0 bases and J 2 bases; nucleotides not matched to a gene: 4. CDR3 length: 15 amino acids. CDR1 MNHEY and CDR2 SVGAGI come from the germline V gene. CDR3 nucleotide sequence: TGTGCCAGCAGTTACTCCCGGACAGGTACCTACGAGCAGTACTTC. As protein: CASSYSRTGTYEQYF.

This chain connects TRBV12-3 or TRBV12-4 to TRBJ2-7; tentative D call: TRBD2 (6 bases). The ends were cut back, 6 bases at V and 0 bases at J, with 15 bases in the middle. The CDR3 totals 15 residues. This CDR3 is CASSFGLRSSYEQYF. The CDR3, as DNA: TGTGCCAGCAGCTTTGGACTAAGGAGCTCCTACGAGCAGTACTTC.

There are many counts of this clonotype. This rearrangement joins TRBV4-2 to TRBJ2-5; 10 nucleotides align to TRBD2. The germline CDR1 and CDR2 sequences are LGHNA and YNFKEQ. Germline trimming cut 0 bases from V and 4 bases from J; bases unmatched to any gene: 5. The CDR3 loop spans 16 amino acids. The CDR3 loop is CASSQEGTSVSETQYF. CDR3 sequence (DNA): TGTGCCAGCAGCCAAGAAGGGACTAGCGTCTCAGAGACCCAGTACTTC.

V gene TRBV6-1 combines with J gene TRBJ2-7; the match to TRBD1 covers 7 bases. CDR3 length: 12 amino acids. With 3 bases clipped from V and 9 bases from J, the junction kept 5 bases outside the gene matches. Germline values: CDR1 MNHNS, CDR2 SASEGT. This CDR3 is CASSEGQTGQYF. As DNA, the CDR3 is TGTGCCAGCAGTGAGGGACAGACCGGGCAGTACTTC.

The rearrangement joins TRBV20-1 to TRBJ2-1, with 10 positions matching TRBD2. Trimming removed 3 bases from V and 7 bases from J; junction bases left unmatched: 6. The CDR3 has 14 residues. CDR1 DFQATT and CDR2 SNEGSKA come from the germline V gene (reference sequence). CDR3 in DNA: TGCAGTGCTAGGAGCGGGAGGGCAAGGAATGAGCAGTTCTTC. This sequence encodes CSARSGRARNEQFF.

This clonotype has at least ten counts. This chain joins TRBV6-1 and TRBJ2-5; D remains ambiguous. The V end was cut by 1 base, the J end by 1 base, with 7 bases between. The CDR3 is 14 amino acids. From germline, CDR1 is MNHNS and CDR2 SASEGT. The DNA for the CDR3 is TGTGCCAGCAGTGAAGTTGCAGTCCAAGAGACCCAGTACTTC. It encodes CASSEVAVQETQYF.

This clonotype was detected many times. The chain joins TRBV29-1 to TRBJ2-3; D gene uncertain. CDR1 is SQVTM and CDR2 is ANQGSEA in the germline V gene. The V end was cut by 3 bases, the J end by 4 bases, with 11 bases between. This CDR3 has 13 amino acids. Here the CDR3 reads CSVEIGPADTQYF. The DNA for the CDR3 is TGCAGCGTTGAGATAGGGCCCGCAGATACGCAGTATTTT.

The sample holds a few counts of this clonotype. V and J are TRBV7-2 and TRBJ2-1; D is uncertain. The germline V gene encodes CDR1 SGHTA and CDR2 FQGNSA. The length of the CDR3 is 14 residues. Trimming removed 5 bases from V and 4 bases from J, with 12 bases in between. The CDR3 nucleotides read TGTGCCAGCAGCCTAGGGTGGGAATACAATGAGCAGTTCTTC. This sequence encodes CASSLGWEYNEQFF.

This clonotype was found many times. J is TRBJ2-1 and V is TRBV20-1, with 7 bases fitting TRBD2. CDR3 length: 16 residues. Germline V lookup: CDR1 DFQATT, CDR2 SNEGSKA (reference sequence). After removal of 6 bases from V and 1 base from J, the junction contained 12 bases not matched to a gene. CDR3 nucleotides: TGCAGTGCGGGTCGTTGGGAGGGCCATTCCTACAATGAGCAGTTCTTC. Its protein is CSAGRWEGHSYNEQFF.

This clonotype was recorded many times. CDR3 DNA: TGTGCCAGCAGTTTAGTAGCGGGAGGGCGGGATGAGCAGTTCTTC. The encoded protein is CASSLVAGGRDEQFF. The chain joins TRBV27 to TRBJ2-1; TRBD2 matches at 11 bases. The germline V gene encodes CDR1 MNHEY and CDR2 SMNVEV (reference sequence). The CDR3 is made up of 15 amino acids. The trim removed 2 bases at V and 8 bases at J, leaving 5 bases unmatched.

On this clonotype: This sequence may be a read error, since a much larger clone differs from it by one base. V is TRBV6-5 and J is TRBJ2-7, with D perhaps assigned TRBD1 or TRBD2 (5 bases each). Germline CDR1 is MNHEY and CDR2 is SVGAGI. This CDR3 has 15 residues. CDR3 nucleotides: TGTGCCAGCAGTTACAGCCAGGGAGCCTCCTACGAGCAGAACTTC. Translated, it gives CASSYSQGASYEQNF.

This clonotype came up many times. J is TRBJ2-5 and V is TRBV12-3 or TRBV12-4; no definite D call. Trimming removed 1 base from V and 4 bases from J, with 7 bases in between. CDR3 length: 13 residues. The CDR3 here is CASSLDRTETQYF. The CDR3 DNA reads TGTGCCAGCAGTTTAGATCGCACAGAGACCCAGTACTTC.

The table lists this clonotype with many counts. The chain joins TRBV5-6 to TRBJ2-7, with D unclear. Germline V gene data show CDR1 as SGHDT and CDR2 as YYEEEE. Trimming cost V 4 bases and J 6 bases, with 17 bases left between them. The CDR3 extends over 14 amino acids. CDR3 residues: CASSIVPGSSEQYF. The CDR3 coding sequence is TGTGCCAGCAGCATCGTGCCCGGCAGTTCCGAGCAGTACTTC.

This clonotype was counted ten times or more. The CDR3 nucleotides read TGTGCCAGCAGCTTACGTCTTACGGGGGCGAACACCGGGGAGCTGTTTTTT. This translates into CASSLRLTGANTGELFF. The V gene is TRBV7-9, the J gene TRBJ2-2; D is possibly TRBD2 (6 bases). The CDR3 runs to 17 residues. Germline CDR1 is SEHNR and CDR2 is FQNEAQ (reference sequence). V lost 2 bases and J lost 0, with 13 bases in between.

This clonotype was detected only a few times. The V call is TRBV20-1, the J call TRBJ2-3; TRBD1 is a possible D gene (5 bases). The CDR3 totals 14 residues. V was shortened by 5 bases and J by 0 bases, with 12 bases between the two germline ends. The germline gives CDR1 DFQATT, CDR2 SNEGSKA (reference sequence). This CDR3 is CSALFRASTDTQYF. Here the CDR3 DNA reads TGCAGTGCTCTATTCAGGGCTAGCACAGATACGCAGTATTTT.

This clonotype appeared many times. This sequence joins TRBV6-1 and TRBJ1-5, with D unresolved. The V end was cut by 4 bases, the J end by 0 bases, with 10 bases between. Germline CDR1 MNHNS, CDR2 SASEGT. The CDR3 extends over 15 amino acids. DNA for the CDR3: TGTGCCAGCAGTGTTGGTATAAATAGCAATCAGCCCCAGCATTTT. Its translation is CASSVGINSNQPQHF.

The V call is TRBV12-3 or TRBV12-4, the J call TRBJ2-2, with TRBD2 matching over 13 bases. V dropped 5 bases and J dropped 9; count of bases not matched to a gene: 9. The CDR3 extends over 16 amino acids. CDR3 residues: CASSPRTSGSDRELFF. The CDR3 coding sequence is TGTGCCAGCAGTCCCCGGACTAGCGGGAGTGACAGGGAGCTGTTTTTT.

This clonotype was counted at least ten times. The chain employs TRBV5-1 and TRBJ2-7; D perhaps matches TRBD1 (6 bases). The CDR3 is 15 amino acids. Germline V gives CDR1 SGHRS, CDR2 YFSETQ. Trimming took 2 bases from V and 3 from J, leaving 15 bases between them. CDR3 in amino acids: CASSLGGAKDYEQYF. Written as DNA, the CDR3 is TGCGCCAGCAGCTTAGGGGGAGCGAAGGACTACGAGCAGTACTTC. The variable domain in full, with the rest retrieved from reference TRBV5-1 and TRBJ2-7, is KAGVTQTPRYLIKTRGQQVTLSCSPISGHRSVSWYQQTPGQGLQFLFEYFSETQRNKGNFPGRFSGRQFSNSRSEMNVSTLELGDSALYLCASSLGGAKDYEQYFGPGTRLTVT.

CDR3 DNA sequence: TGTGCCAGCAGCCCTCGGGCCACAGCACCCGGAAACACCATATATTTT. Encoded protein: CASSPRATAPGNTIYF. The genes are TRBV7-9 and TRBJ1-3, with D hard to call. CDR3 length equals 16 residues. Trimming removed 5 bases at V and 4 bases at J, with 18 bases between. Germline V lookup: CDR1 SEHNR, CDR2 FQNEAQ (reference sequence).

This clonotype was observed many times. J is TRBJ2-3 and V is TRBV5-1; 10 bases match TRBD2. V shed 7 bases and J 5 bases; nucleotides not matched to a gene: 13. CDR3 length: 16 residues. Germline V lookup: CDR1 SGHRS, CDR2 YFSETQ. The CDR3 is CASSSALAGEGDTQYF. Written as DNA, the CDR3 is TGCGCCAGCTCATCCGCTCTAGCGGGAGAGGGAGATACGCAGTATTTT. The full variable domain, in which reference TRBV5-1 and TRBJ2-3 provide the parts outside the CDR3, is KAGVTQTPRYLIKTRGQQVTLSCSPISGHRSVSWYQQTPGQGLQFLFEYFSETQRNKGNFPGRFSGRQFSNSRSEMNVSTLELGDSALYLCASSSALAGEGDTQYFGPGTRLTVL.

The genes are TRBV28 and TRBJ2-4; 8 bases match TRBD2. The CDR3 totals 12 residues. V dropped 6 bases and J dropped 11; count of bases not matched to a gene: 6. The germline V gene encodes CDR1 MDHEN and CDR2 SYDVKM. The CDR3 loop reads CASRGGAGVQYF. DNA of the CDR3: TGTGCCAGCAGGGGGGGAGCGGGAGTTCAGTACTTC.

This clonotype was detected ten times or more. The chain couples TRBV9 to TRBJ1-2; 11 bases align to TRBD1. Germline CDR1 is SGDLS and CDR2 is YYNGEE. CDR3 length equals 16 residues. The J segment lost 4 bases and the V segment lost 4 bases, leaving 9 bases of the junction unmatched. The CDR3 region has the DNA TGTGCCAGCAGCTTCCCCGGACAGGGGGCCTCCTATGGCTACACCTTC. Translating gives CASSFPGQGASYGYTF.

This clonotype was picked up one time. V gene TRBV19 combines with J gene TRBJ2-1; no clear D. This CDR3 comprises 13 residues. Per the germline V gene, CDR1 is LNHDA and CDR2 is SQIVND (reference sequence). The V end was cut by 6 bases, the J end by 5 bases, with 11 bases between. As DNA, the CDR3 is TGTGCCAGTAGCCGTGACTGGAACAATGAGCAGTTCTTC. Its protein is CASSRDWNNEQFF.

This clonotype has at least ten counts. V is TRBV14 and J is TRBJ1-5; no firm D call. CDR3 length equals 16 residues. Trimming cost V 3 bases and J 0 bases, with 12 bases left between them. Germline CDR1 and CDR2: SGHDN and FVKESK. The CDR3 DNA sequence: TGTGCCAGCAGCCACCGGATCAGGAATAGCAATCAGCCCCAGCATTTT. It translates to CASSHRIRNSNQPQHF.

This clonotype has at least ten counts. The chain couples TRBV12-3 or TRBV12-4 to TRBJ2-3; D gene unclear. The CDR3 length is 14 residues. Between the trimmed V and J ends, which lost 7 bases and 4 bases, there was a span of 15 bases. DNA for the CDR3: TGTGCCAGCACTCCTCACCGTGGGGCAGATACGCAGTATTTT. It is translated as CASTPHRGADTQYF.

This clonotype has at least ten counts. The chain employs TRBV11-3 and TRBJ2-7; TRBD1 matches 7 bases. The junction had 4 bases not matched to a gene; V was cut back by 1 base and J by 1 base. The germline CDR1 and CDR2 sequences are SGHNT and YENEEA. There are 15 residues in the CDR3. CDR3 nucleotide sequence: TGTGCCAGCAGCTTAGGACAGGGCCTATCCTACGAGCAGTACTTC. Protein: CASSLGQGLSYEQYF.

V and J are TRBV19 and TRBJ1-4; TRBD1 aligns across 7 bases. The CDR3 consists of 14 residues. Trimming took 5 bases from V and 8 from J; bases not matched to a gene: 8. CDR1 and CDR2 (germline): LNHDA, SQIVND (reference sequence). CDR3 DNA sequence: TGTGCCAGTAGTGCGAGACAGGGAAACGAAAAACTGTTTTTT. It codes for CASSARQGNEKLFF.